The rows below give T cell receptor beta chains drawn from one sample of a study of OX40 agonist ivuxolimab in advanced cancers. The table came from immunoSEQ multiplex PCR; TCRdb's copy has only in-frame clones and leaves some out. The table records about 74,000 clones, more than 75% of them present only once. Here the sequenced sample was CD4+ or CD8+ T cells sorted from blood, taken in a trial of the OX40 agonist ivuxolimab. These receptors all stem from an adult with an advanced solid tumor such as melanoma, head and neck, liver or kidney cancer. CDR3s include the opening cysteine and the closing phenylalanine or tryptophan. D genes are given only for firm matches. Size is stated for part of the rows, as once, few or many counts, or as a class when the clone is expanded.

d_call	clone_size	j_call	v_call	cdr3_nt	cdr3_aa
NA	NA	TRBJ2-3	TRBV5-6	TGTGCCAGCAGCTTGTTAGGGGGAGGCAGCACAGATACGCAGTATTTT	CASSLLGGGSTDTQYF
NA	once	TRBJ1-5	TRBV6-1	TGTGCCAGCAGTGAACCAGTAGGGACGCCCCAGCATTTT	CASSEPVGTPQHF
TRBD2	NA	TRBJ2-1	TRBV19	TGTGCCAGTAGTCGGACTAGCGGGAGCTCCTACAATGAGCAGTTCTTC	CASSRTSGSSYNEQFF
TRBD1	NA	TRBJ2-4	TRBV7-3	TGTGCCAGCAGCGACGGACAGGGGAACATTCAGTACTTC	CASSDGQGNIQYF
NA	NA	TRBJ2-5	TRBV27	TGTGCCAGCAGTTTAGGGCAGACCCCTTTTGAGACCCAGTACTTC	CASSLGQTPFETQYF
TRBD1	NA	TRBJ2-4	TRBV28	TGTGCCAGCAGAACAGGACAGGGAGAGGCCAAAAACATTCAGTACTTC	CASRTGQGEAKNIQYF
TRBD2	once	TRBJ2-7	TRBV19	TGTGCCAGTAGCCACCCGGGACTAGCGGGATACGAGCAGTACTTC	CASSHPGLAGYEQYF
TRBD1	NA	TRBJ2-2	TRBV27	TGTGCCGCCAAGAGGGACAGAGACACCGGGGAGCTGTTTTTT	CAAKRDRDTGELFF
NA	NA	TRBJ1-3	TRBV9	TGTGCCAGCAGCGTAGAGGGAGCAGGGCTGGCGGGAAACACCATATATTTT	CASSVEGAGLAGNTIYF
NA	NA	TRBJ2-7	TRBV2	TGTGCCAGCATCCTCCCCTCCCCCTACGAGCAGTACTTC	CASILPSPYEQYF
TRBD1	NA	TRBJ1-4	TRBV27	TGTGCCAGCAGTTTTACAGGGGTGGGAAATGAAAAACTGTTTTTT	CASSFTGVGNEKLFF
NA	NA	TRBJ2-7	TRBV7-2	TGTGCCAGCAGCGGGGGGCCGGGATTGGGCGGGACCTACGAGCAGTACTTC	CASSGGPGLGGTYEQYF
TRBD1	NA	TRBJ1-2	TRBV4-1	TGCGCCAGCAGCCAGTTGGGACAGGCTAACTATGGCTACACCTTC	CASSQLGQANYGYTF
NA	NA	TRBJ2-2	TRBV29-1	TGCAGCGTTGAAGGGACCGGGGAGCTGTTTTTT	CSVEGTGELFF
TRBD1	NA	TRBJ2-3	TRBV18	TGTGCCAGCTCACCACCCGGGACAGGGGGCACAGATACGCAGTATTTT	CASSPPGTGGTDTQYF
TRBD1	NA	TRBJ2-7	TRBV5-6	TGTGCCAGCAGCTTGGGCTCAGGGGGCTCGGGCGAGCAGTACTTC	CASSLGSGGSGEQYF
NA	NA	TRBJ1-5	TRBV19	TGTGCCAGTAGTCCCGGACAATCGGGGGGCGGTCAGCCCCAGCATTTT	CASSPGQSGGGQPQHF
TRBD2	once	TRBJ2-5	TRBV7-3	TGTGCCAGCAGTCCACTAGCGGGGAACCAAGAGACCCAGTACTTC	CASSPLAGNQETQYF
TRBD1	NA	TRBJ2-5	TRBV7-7	TGTGCCAGCAGTAGGACAGGTGAAGGGGAGACCCAGTACTTC	CASSRTGEGETQYF
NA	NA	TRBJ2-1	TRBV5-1	TGCGCCAGCAGCTTGGAGGCGGGGTACAATGAGCAGTTCTTC	CASSLEAGYNEQFF
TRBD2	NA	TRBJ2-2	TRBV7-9	TGTGCCAGCAGCTTAGGTACTAGCGGGAGAAGTGGGACCGGGGAGCTGTTTTTT	CASSLGTSGRSGTGELFF
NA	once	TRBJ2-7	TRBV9	TGTGCCAGCAGCCCACGGGACTCGTCCTACGAGCAGTACTTC	CASSPRDSSYEQYF
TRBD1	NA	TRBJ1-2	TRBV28	TGTGCCAGCAGCTCGTTGACAGGGAGGGGCTATGGCTACACCTTC	CASSSLTGRGYGYTF